The 19 T cell receptor beta chains presented below share a single source sample, sequenced in a study of cytotoxic CD8 clonotypes in ibrutinib-treated CLL. Clones were read by immunoSEQ multiplex PCR, and TCRdb kept only the in-frame ones, dropping some. The sample contains about 160,000 clones, roughly 80% of which appear only once. The starting material was PBMCs, obtained after 24 months of ibrutinib treatment. All receptors come from a human donor with chronic lymphocytic leukemia.

This clone was observed once. J is TRBJ2-4 and V is TRBV30; D possibly corresponds to TRBD2 (5 bases). Per the germline V gene, CDR1 is GTSNPN and CDR2 is SVGIG (reference sequence). V lost 8 bases to trimming and J lost 4 bases, with 33 bases between them. This CDR3 has 19 residues. CDR3 sequence reads: CAGTGRAEREGTWKNIQYF. CDR3 sequence (DNA): TGTGCCGGAACGGGAAGGGCGGAACGGGAAGGTACTTGGAAAAACATTCAGTACTTC.

This rearrangement joins TRBV5-8 to TRBJ2-1, with D possibly matching TRBD1 (5 bases). V gave up 1 base and J gave up 2 bases, with 10 bases separating them. This CDR3 contains 15 residues. The germline V gene encodes CDR1 SGHTS and CDR2 YDEGEE. CDR3 region: CASSLKGNPYNEQFF. As DNA, the CDR3 is TGTGCCAGCAGCTTGAAGGGGAACCCCTACAATGAGCAGTTCTTC.

This rearrangement joins TRBV5-5 to TRBJ1-5; D gene ambiguous. Germline loops: CDR1 SGHKS, CDR2 YYEKEE (reference sequence). Trimming left V 3 bases short and J 0 bases short, with 10 bases between. There are 15 residues in the CDR3. CDR3 region: CASSSYVDSNQPQHF. The CDR3 DNA sequence: TGTGCCAGCAGCTCCTACGTAGATAGCAATCAGCCCCAGCATTTT. The complete variable domain, with remaining parts taken from reference TRBV5-5 and TRBJ1-5, reads DAGVTQSPTHLIKTRGQQVTLRCSPISGHKSVSWYQQVLGQGPQFIFQYYEKEERGRGNFPDRFSARQFPNYSSELNVNALLLGDSALYLCASSSYVDSNQPQHFGDGTRLSIL.

The J gene is TRBJ2-7, the V gene TRBV5-4, with D uncertain. Germline lookup yields CDR1 SGHNT and CDR2 YYREEE (reference sequence). This CDR3 comprises 16 residues. V was shortened by 4 bases and J by 0 bases, with 17 bases between the two germline ends. The CDR3 bases are TGTGCCAGCAGCCCCGAGGTACCCCGGAGCTCCTACGAGCAGTACTTC. It is translated as CASSPEVPRSSYEQYF.

This chain connects TRBV9 to TRBJ2-2; 16 bases map to TRBD2. Trimming took 3 bases from V and 4 from J; bases not matched to a gene: 9. The CDR3 spans 19 residues. The V gene's germline CDR1 is SGDLS and CDR2 YYNGEE. The CDR3 protein is CASSAGGLAGGHRTGELFF. As DNA, the CDR3 is TGTGCCAGCAGCGCGGGGGGACTAGCGGGAGGGCATCGCACCGGGGAGCTGTTTTTT.

The chain joins TRBV5-5 to TRBJ1-1; D gene uncertain. The CDR3 covers 15 residues. The V and J ends lost 4 bases and 0 bases respectively, with 13 bases between them. Germline values: CDR1 SGHKS, CDR2 YYEKEE (reference sequence). CDR3 amino acids: CASSLRLSMNTEAFF. The CDR3 region has the DNA TGTGCCAGCAGCCTTAGACTCTCCATGAACACTGAAGCTTTCTTT.

This clone showed up just a few times. V gene TRBV14 combines with J gene TRBJ2-1; TRBD2 might be the D (6 bases). The V end was cut by 4 bases, the J end by 3 bases, with 16 bases between. The germline V gene encodes CDR1 SGHDN and CDR2 FVKESK. The CDR3 runs to 16 residues. The CDR3 region has the DNA TGTGCCAGCAGCCGCACCGGGACTTCGGGCTACAATGAGCAGTTCTTC. Its translation: CASSRTGTSGYNEQFF.

The V and J genes are TRBV19 and TRBJ1-4; D might be TRBD1 (6 bases). This CDR3 has 16 residues. The germline CDR1 and CDR2 sequences are LNHDA and SQIVND (reference sequence). V lost 4 bases and J 7 bases, leaving 19 bases between the germline ends. The CDR3 nucleotides are TGTGCCAGTAGTAAAGGACAGCCCTGGGTTGGTGAAAAACTGTTTTTT. It codes for CASSKGQPWVGEKLFF. The complete variable domain, with remaining parts taken from reference TRBV19 and TRBJ1-4, reads DGGITQSPKYLFRKEGQNVTLSCEQNLNHDAMYWYRQDPGQGLRLIYYSQIVNDFQKGDIAEGYSVSREKKESFPLTVTSAQKNPTAFYLCASSKGQPWVGEKLFFGSGTQLSVL.

J is TRBJ1-2 and V is TRBV5-4; 8 bases line up with TRBD1. After removal of 6 bases from V and 4 bases from J, the junction contained 11 bases not matched to a gene. This CDR3 is 15 amino acids long. Germline V lookup: CDR1 SGHNT, CDR2 YYREEE (reference sequence). The CDR3 reads CASNNLDRALYGYTF. The CDR3, as DNA: TGTGCCAGCAACAACCTGGACAGGGCCCTCTATGGCTACACCTTC.

This chain connects TRBV11-3 to TRBJ2-2; no clear D. The germline gives CDR1 SGHNT, CDR2 YENEEA. The length of the CDR3 is 13 residues. Trimming stripped 5 bases from V and 9 bases from J, with 13 bases between. DNA of the CDR3: TGTGCCAGCAGCCCTGGACCTCGCCGGGAGCTGTTTTTT. This sequence encodes CASSPGPRRELFF.

This clone has just one count. This chain joins TRBV7-2 and TRBJ2-3; D not resolved. CDR3 length: 15 residues. Germline loops: CDR1 SGHTA, CDR2 FQGNSA. Trimming removed 5 bases from V and 1 base from J, with 13 bases in between. CDR3 in amino acids: CASSPGPGGTDTQYF. The CDR3 DNA reads TGTGCCAGCAGCCCCGGCCCCGGAGGCACAGATACGCAGTATTTT.

DNA for the CDR3: TGTGCCAGCAGCGAAGGGACTAAAGAGACCCAGTACTTC. Its translation is CASSEGTKETQYF. The chain combines TRBV4-2 with TRBJ2-5; 7 positions agree with TRBD2. The CDR3 is made up of 13 amino acids. V shed 5 bases and J 3 bases; nucleotides not matched to a gene: 3. The germline gives CDR1 LGHNA, CDR2 YNFKEQ.

This rearrangement joins TRBV9 to TRBJ1-1; TRBD1 might be the D (5 bases). Trimming removed 4 bases from V and 0 bases from J, with 13 bases in between. Germline V lookup: CDR1 SGDLS, CDR2 YYNGEE. The CDR3 runs 15 residues. The CDR3 nucleotides are TGTGCCAGCAGCCTAATAGGGACGTTGAACACTGAAGCTTTCTTT. It translates to CASSLIGTLNTEAFF.

CDR3 nucleotide sequence: TGTGCCAGCAGCCGCGTACAGGGGTTGGGCACAGATACGCAGTATTTT. Translation gives CASSRVQGLGTDTQYF. The rearrangement joins TRBV11-1 to TRBJ2-3; 7 bases are shared with TRBD1. The trim removed 5 bases at V and 1 base at J, leaving 9 bases unmatched. The CDR3 consists of 16 residues. Germline V gene sequence: CDR1 SGHAT, CDR2 FQDESV (reference sequence). Full variable domain (rest looked up from reference TRBV11-1 and TRBJ2-3): EAEVAQSPRYKITEKSQAVAFWCDPISGHATLYWYRQILGQGPELLVQFQDESVVDDSQLPKDRFSAERLKGVDSTLKIQPAELGDSAMYLCASSRVQGLGTDTQYFGPGTRLTVL.

The count of this clone is one. The rearrangement links TRBV6-1 to TRBJ1-5; D is ambiguous. The CDR3 is 15 amino acids. The germline V gene encodes CDR1 MNHNS and CDR2 SASEGT. V lost 6 bases to trimming and J lost 4 bases, with 16 bases between them. The CDR3 loop reads CASSADNFGNQPQHF. The CDR3, as DNA: TGTGCCAGCAGCGCAGACAACTTCGGGAATCAGCCCCAGCATTTT.

This clone came up once. V gene TRBV30 combines with J gene TRBJ1-5; D gene unclear. Looked up from germline, CDR1 is GTSNPN and CDR2 is SVGIG (reference sequence). The CDR3 has 13 amino acids. The V end was cut by 1 base, the J end by 11 bases, with 15 bases between. The CDR3 sequence is CAWSDVGSLAQHF. The CDR3 nucleotides are TGTGCCTGGAGTGACGTCGGCAGTTTGGCCCAGCATTTT.

The chain uses TRBV5-5 and TRBJ1-2; D is perhaps TRBD1 (5 bases). The CDR3 runs to 16 residues. Per the germline V gene, CDR1 is SGHKS and CDR2 is YYEKEE (reference sequence). V was clipped by 4 bases and J by 5 bases, with 21 bases between them. The CDR3 here is CASSLMGVDVVYGYTF. Here the CDR3 DNA reads TGTGCCAGCAGCCTAATGGGGGTTGATGTGGTGTATGGCTACACCTTC. The full variable domain, with the rest looked up from reference TRBV5-5 and TRBJ1-2, is DAGVTQSPTHLIKTRGQQVTLRCSPISGHKSVSWYQQVLGQGPQFIFQYYEKEERGRGNFPDRFSARQFPNYSSELNVNALLLGDSALYLCASSLMGVDVVYGYTFGSGTRLTVV.

This sequence joins TRBV6-5 and TRBJ1-1; no clear D gene. Germline V CDR1 and CDR2: MNHEY, SVGAGI. V lost 2 bases and J 5 bases, leaving 9 bases between the germline ends. CDR3 length: 13 amino acids. In DNA form, the CDR3 reads TGTGCCAGCAGTTACGGTCCGGTGACTGAAGCTTTCTTT. It yields the protein CASSYGPVTEAFF.

This chain joins TRBV7-2 and TRBJ2-7, with TRBD2 identical over 9 bases. This CDR3 region has 15 residues. V shed 1 base and J 3 bases; nucleotides not matched to a gene: 4. Germline loops: CDR1 SGHTA, CDR2 FQGNSA. CDR3 nucleotides: TGTGCCAGCAGCTTAGAGGTTAGCGGGGGCTACGAGCAGTACTTC. This translates into CASSLEVSGGYEQYF.